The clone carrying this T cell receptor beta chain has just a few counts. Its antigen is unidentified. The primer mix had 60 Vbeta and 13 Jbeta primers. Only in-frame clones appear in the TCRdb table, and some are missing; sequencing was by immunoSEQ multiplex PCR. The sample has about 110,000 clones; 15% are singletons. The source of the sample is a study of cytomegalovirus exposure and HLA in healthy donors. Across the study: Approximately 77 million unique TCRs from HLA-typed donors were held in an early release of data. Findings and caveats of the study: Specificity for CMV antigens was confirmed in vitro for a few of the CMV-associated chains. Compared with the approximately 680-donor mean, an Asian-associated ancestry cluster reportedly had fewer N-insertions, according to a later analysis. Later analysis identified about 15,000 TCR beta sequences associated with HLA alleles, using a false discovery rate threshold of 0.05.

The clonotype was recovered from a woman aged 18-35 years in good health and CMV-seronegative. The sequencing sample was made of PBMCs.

DNA of the CDR3: TGTGCCTGGGCATCAGGCAGCGAGCAGTACTTC. It yields the protein CAWASGSEQYF. The chain links TRBV30 to TRBJ2-7; D is undetermined. The CDR3 extends over 11 amino acids. Germline values: CDR1 GTSNPN, CDR2 SVGIG (reference sequence). V was shortened by 5 bases and J by 6 bases, with 11 bases between the two germline ends.